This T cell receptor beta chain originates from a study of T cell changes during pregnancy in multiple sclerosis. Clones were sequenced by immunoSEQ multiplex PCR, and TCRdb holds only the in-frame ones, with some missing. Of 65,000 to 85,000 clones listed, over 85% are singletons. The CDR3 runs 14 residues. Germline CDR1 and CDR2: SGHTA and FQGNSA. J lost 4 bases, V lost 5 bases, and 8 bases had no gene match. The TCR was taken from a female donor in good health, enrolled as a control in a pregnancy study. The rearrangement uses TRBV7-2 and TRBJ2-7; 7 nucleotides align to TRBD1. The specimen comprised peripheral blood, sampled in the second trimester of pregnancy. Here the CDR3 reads CASSPPGGSYEQYF. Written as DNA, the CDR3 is TGTGCCAGCAGCCCCCCAGGGGGTAGTTACGAGCAGTACTTC.